The subject of this entry is one T cell receptor beta chain. Antigen unknown. Prepared TCR beta cDNA libraries contained unique molecular identifiers. Input populations of 1 to 10 million T cells gave rise to around 500,000 cDNA molecules. TCRdb independently ran MiXCR on the PCR reads; one entry per CDR3 protein. The table lists roughly 540,000 distinct CDR3 sequences, about a third of them singletons. Germline CDR1 is MDHEN and CDR2 is SYDVKM. V lost 8 bases to trimming and J lost 5 bases, with 13 bases between them. There are 12 residues in the CDR3. The data were obtained in a study of post-analysis software for immune sequencing data. Study observations and caveats: Controls significantly exceeded multiple sclerosis patients in normalized Chao1 diversity. Patients used about 5 TRBV segments, including TRBV5-6, TRBV5-1 and TRBV20-1, more often than controls.

The receptor's source is a girl younger than 18 with multiple sclerosis. Sample: blood. The chain is built from TRBV28 and TRBJ2-7; D remains ambiguous. CDR3 protein: CASHRTWDEQYF. CDR3 DNA: TGTGCCAGCCACCGGACGTGGGACGAGCAGTACTTC.